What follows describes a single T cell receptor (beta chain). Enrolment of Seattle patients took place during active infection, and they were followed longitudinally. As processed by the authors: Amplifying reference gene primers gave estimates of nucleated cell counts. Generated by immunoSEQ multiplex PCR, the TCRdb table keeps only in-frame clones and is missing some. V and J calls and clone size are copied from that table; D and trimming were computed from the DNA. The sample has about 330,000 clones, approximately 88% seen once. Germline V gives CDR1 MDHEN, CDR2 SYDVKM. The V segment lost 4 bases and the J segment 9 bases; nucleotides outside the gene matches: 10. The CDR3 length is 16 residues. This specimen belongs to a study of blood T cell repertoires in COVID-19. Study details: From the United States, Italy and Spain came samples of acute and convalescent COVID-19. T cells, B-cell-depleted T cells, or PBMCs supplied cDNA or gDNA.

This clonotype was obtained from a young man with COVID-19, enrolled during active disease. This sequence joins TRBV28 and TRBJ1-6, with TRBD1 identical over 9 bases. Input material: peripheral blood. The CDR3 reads CASSSPRGTGSSPLHF. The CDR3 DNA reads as TGTGCCAGCAGTTCCCCCCGGGGGACAGGGAGTTCACCCCTCCACTTT.